Shown below are 30 T cell receptor beta chains from a single sample sequenced in a study of untreated major depressive disorder. Clones were sequenced by immunoSEQ multiplex PCR, and TCRdb holds only the in-frame ones, with some missing. The table has approximately 20,000 clones, 85% to 90% seen once; the top ten hold roughly 0.82%. Sequencing used CD4+ T cells from PBMCs. All receptors come from a woman aged 25 to 39 in good health.

Here the CDR3 reads CAWSVGDSSRAFF. The CDR3 DNA reads TGTGCCTGGAGTGTAGGGGACAGTTCGCGAGCTTTCTTT. The genes are TRBV30 and TRBJ1-1; 7 nucleotides match TRBD1. CDR3 length: 13 amino acids. The trim removed 0 bases at V and 10 bases at J, leaving 8 bases unmatched. Germline assignment: CDR1 GTSNPN and CDR2 SVGIG (reference sequence). Together with reference TRBV30 and TRBJ1-1, the CDR3 gives the full variable domain: SQTIHQWPATLVQPVGSPLSLECTVEGTSNPNLYWYRQAAGRGLQLLFYSVGIGQISSEVPQNLSASRPQDRQFILSSKKLLLSDSGFYLCAWSVGDSSRAFFGQGTRLTVV.

J is TRBJ2-2 and V is TRBV7-3; the D call may be TRBD1 or TRBD2 (6 bases each). CDR3 length: 15 residues. CDR1 is SGHTA, CDR2 FQGTGA, per germline. V shed 1 base and J shed 6 bases, with 12 bases lying between them. CDR3 in amino acids: CASSLSAGGSGELFF. The CDR3, as DNA: TGTGCCAGCAGCTTAAGCGCCGGGGGCTCCGGGGAGCTGTTTTTT.

The rearrangement links TRBV6-4 to TRBJ2-7; TRBD1 matches 10 bases. The CDR3 totals 15 residues. V shed 4 bases, J shed 5 bases, and the junction held 8 bases outside the gene matches. Germline CDR1 MRHNA, CDR2 SNTAGT. The CDR3 DNA reads as TGTGCCAGCAGTGCCGGGACAGGGGAATTGGACGAGCAGTACTTC. Protein sequence: CASSAGTGELDEQYF.

The chain combines TRBV25-1 with TRBJ2-5, with 10 bases aligning to TRBD2. The J segment lost 4 bases and the V segment lost 4 bases, leaving 9 bases of the junction unmatched. The CDR3 contains 16 residues. The V gene's germline CDR1 is MGHDK and CDR2 SYGVNS. CDR3 nucleotide sequence: TGTGCCAGCAGTGTCTTGGCTAGCGGGAGTGGAGAGACCCAGTACTTC. Its translation is CASSVLASGSGETQYF.

This chain joins TRBV29-1 and TRBJ2-5; weak D call: TRBD1 (5 bases). The V end lost 4 bases, the J end lost 4 bases, and 22 bases lay between the germline ends. From germline, CDR1 is SQVTM and CDR2 ANQGSEA. The CDR3 length is 16 residues. The CDR3 protein is CSVASKPPQGLETQYF. DNA for the CDR3: TGCAGCGTTGCATCGAAACCGCCGCAGGGCTTAGAGACCCAGTACTTC. Together with reference TRBV29-1 and TRBJ2-5, the CDR3 gives the full variable domain: SAVISQKPSRDICQRGTSLTIQCQVDSQVTMMFWYRQQPGQSLTLIATANQGSEATYESGFVIDKFPISRPNLTFSTLTVSNMSPEDSSIYLCSVASKPPQGLETQYFGPGTRLLVL.

V usage is TRBV5-4 and J usage is TRBJ2-4; TRBD2 aligns across 14 bases. The CDR3 runs 18 residues. Germline V gives CDR1 SGHNT, CDR2 YYREEE (reference sequence). V shed 3 bases and J 1 base; nucleotides not matched to a gene: 6. The chain's CDR3 is CASSSGTSGSFAKNIQYF. CDR3 sequence (DNA): TGTGCCAGCAGCTCCGGGACTAGCGGGAGTTTTGCCAAAAACATTCAGTACTTC.

The chain employs TRBV11-3 and TRBJ2-7, with 10 bases aligning to TRBD1. This CDR3 comprises 13 residues. The ends lost 5 bases at V and 5 bases at J; junction bases unmatched: 3. The germline V gene encodes CDR1 SGHNT and CDR2 YENEEA. The CDR3 sequence is CASSRQGANEQYF. CDR3 DNA: TGTGCCAGCAGCCGACAGGGGGCTAACGAGCAGTACTTC. Full variable domain (missing parts from reference TRBV11-3 and TRBJ2-7): EAGVVQSPRYKIIEKKQPVAFWCNPISGHNTLYWYLQNLGQGPELLIRYENEEAVDDSQLPKDRFSAERLKGVDSTLKIQPAELGDSAVYLCASSRQGANEQYFGPGTRLTVT.

The CDR3 DNA reads TGTGCCAGCAGCTTAGAAAAGATATCACCCCTCCACTTT. This encodes CASSLEKISPLHF. The chain combines TRBV7-8 with TRBJ1-6; no clear D gene. Trimming removed 1 base at V and 10 bases at J, with 8 bases between. Looked up from germline, CDR1 is SGHVS and CDR2 is FQNEAQ. The CDR3 runs to 13 residues.

CDR3 sequence reads: CASSEFTLAGSTDTQYF. DNA for the CDR3: TGTGCCAGCAGTGAATTTACGTTAGCGGGGAGCACAGATACGCAGTATTTT. The rearrangement uses TRBV25-1 and TRBJ2-3, with 8 bases fitting TRBD2. The CDR3 covers 17 residues. After removal of 1 base from V and 0 bases from J, the junction contained 6 bases not matched to a gene. The V gene's germline CDR1 is MGHDK and CDR2 SYGVNS.

CDR3 DNA: TGTGCCAGCAGCTCCGGGACAGGGGGGCCTGGGGCCAACGTCCTGACTTTC. This codes for CASSSGTGGPGANVLTF. This chain links TRBV11-3 with TRBJ2-6; 11 bases line up with TRBD1. The germline CDR1 and CDR2 sequences are SGHNT and YENEEA. Losses at the gene ends were 4 bases for V and 2 bases for J; bases not matched to a gene: 4. The CDR3 totals 17 residues.

This chain connects TRBV19 to TRBJ1-5, with TRBD1 matching 7 bases. Germline trimming cut 1 base from V and 6 bases from J; bases unmatched to any gene: 6. The CDR3 extends over 15 amino acids. Germline CDR1 and CDR2: LNHDA and SQIVND (reference sequence). The CDR3 protein is CASSIGTGRSQPQHF. The CDR3 region has the DNA TGTGCCAGTAGTATAGGGACAGGTCGAAGTCAGCCCCAGCATTTT. The full variable domain, its missing parts supplied by reference TRBV19 and TRBJ1-5, is DGGITQSPKYLFRKEGQNVTLSCEQNLNHDAMYWYRQDPGQGLRLIYYSQIVNDFQKGDIAEGYSVSREKKESFPLTVTSAQKNPTAFYLCASSIGTGRSQPQHFGDGTRLSIL.

This chain connects TRBV7-9 to TRBJ2-2; unclear D gene. The germline V and J ends were trimmed by 3 bases and 5 bases, with 7 bases remaining between them. Germline CDR1 SEHNR, CDR2 FQNEAQ (reference sequence). The CDR3 spans 13 residues. The CDR3 sequence is CASSLMQTGELFF. Here the CDR3 DNA reads TGTGCCAGCAGCTTGATGCAGACCGGGGAGCTGTTTTTT.

The gene calls are TRBV27 and TRBJ2-7; 7 bases agree with TRBD2. Germline CDR1 and CDR2: MNHEY and SMNVEV (reference sequence). V gave up 2 bases and J gave up 5 bases; unmatched junction bases: 21. This CDR3 spans 19 amino acids. The CDR3 sequence is CASSLRPPELRGSTHEQYF. The CDR3 bases are TGTGCCAGCAGTTTAAGGCCCCCAGAACTGCGCGGGAGTACCCACGAGCAGTACTTC.

The count of this clone is one. The chain has TRBV5-1 and TRBJ2-7; unclear D gene. The ends were cut back, 0 bases at V and 3 bases at J, with 10 bases in the middle. The CDR3 has 14 residues. Germline V gives CDR1 SGHRS, CDR2 YFSETQ. DNA for the CDR3: TGCGCCAGCAGCTTGGGTGGGATTTTCTACGAGCAGTACTTC. Residues: CASSLGGIFYEQYF.

V is TRBV7-8 and J is TRBJ2-2; TRBD2 matches at 11 bases. Losses at the gene ends were 4 bases for V and 4 bases for J; bases not matched to a gene: 8. The CDR3 extends over 17 amino acids. The germline V gene encodes CDR1 SGHVS and CDR2 FQNEAQ. For the CDR3, the DNA is TGTGCCAGCAGCTCTACGGCTAGCGGGAGGAGCACCGGGGAGCTGTTTTTT. The encoded protein is CASSSTASGRSTGELFF.

The chain combines TRBV7-2 with TRBJ2-2; no reliable D call. V gave up 1 base and J gave up 8 bases, with 5 bases separating them. Germline CDR1 reads SGHTA; CDR2 reads FQGNSA. This CDR3 contains 12 residues. The CDR3 DNA reads TGTGCCAGCAGCTTAGAGACTGGGGAGCTGTTTTTT. Encoded protein: CASSLETGELFF. Based on the CDR3 plus reference TRBV7-2 and TRBJ2-2, the full variable domain is GAGVSQSPSNKVTEKGKDVELRCDPISGHTALYWYRQSLGQGLEFLIYFQGNSAPDKSGLPSDRFSAERTGGSVSTLTIQRTQQEDSAVYLCASSLETGELFFGEGSRLTVL.

CDR3 coding DNA: TGTGCCAGCAGCTTAGTAGGGTATGGGCGGAGCACAGATACGCAGTATTTT. Protein: CASSLVGYGRSTDTQYF. The chain is built from TRBV11-2 and TRBJ2-3; D remains unclear. Germline lookup yields CDR1 SGHAT and CDR2 FQNNGV. The V end lost 1 base, the J end lost 0 bases, and 14 bases lay between the germline ends. The CDR3 is made up of 17 amino acids.

The gene calls are TRBV12-5 and TRBJ2-1; D call uncertain. The CDR3 consists of 17 residues. Trimming cost V 0 bases and J 4 bases, with 16 bases left between them. CDR1 is LGHNT, CDR2 FRNRAP, per germline. CDR3 coding DNA: TGTGCTAGTGGTTTGGTACATCCGAGAGTCCCTTACAATGAGCAGTTCTTC. It codes for CASGLVHPRVPYNEQFF.

The chain employs TRBV30 and TRBJ1-5, with D perhaps matching TRBD1 (5 bases). Germline CDR1 GTSNPN, CDR2 SVGIG (reference sequence). Trimming stripped 3 bases from V and 4 bases from J, with 10 bases between. The CDR3 is 13 residues long. CDR3 residues: CAWSVQVNQPQHF. The CDR3, as DNA: TGTGCCTGGAGCGTACAGGTGAATCAGCCCCAGCATTTT.

The rearrangement uses TRBV5-1 and TRBJ1-4; TRBD1 might be the D (5 bases). The CDR3 sequence is 15 residues long. Looked up from germline, CDR1 is SGHRS and CDR2 is YFSETQ. The V end lost 4 bases, the J end lost 0 bases, and 10 bases lay between the germline ends. For the CDR3, the DNA is TGCGCCAGCAGCCCGGGGGGGACAACTAATGAAAAACTGTTTTTT. Translating it yields CASSPGGTTNEKLFF.

The V call is TRBV15, the J call TRBJ1-1; the match to TRBD1 covers 8 bases. J lost 2 bases, V lost 1 base, and 6 bases had no gene match. Germline CDR1 is LNHNV and CDR2 is YYDKDF (reference sequence). This CDR3 contains 16 residues. DNA of the CDR3: TGTGCCACCAGCAGAGGAAAAGGACAGGGTAACACTGAAGCTTTCTTT. It translates to CATSRGKGQGNTEAFF.

The gene calls are TRBV7-2 and TRBJ2-7; TRBD1 agrees at 9 bases. The CDR3 is made up of 16 amino acids. The V gene's germline CDR1 is SGHTA and CDR2 FQGNSA. Trimming took 4 bases from V and 5 from J; bases not matched to a gene: 12. The CDR3 reads CASSSQGAAKAHEQYF. The DNA for the CDR3 is TGTGCCAGCAGCTCACAGGGGGCGGCTAAGGCACACGAGCAGTACTTC. The full variable domain, in which reference TRBV7-2 and TRBJ2-7 provide the parts outside the CDR3, is GAGVSQSPSNKVTEKGKDVELRCDPISGHTALYWYRQSLGQGLEFLIYFQGNSAPDKSGLPSDRFSAERTGGSVSTLTIQRTQQEDSAVYLCASSSQGAAKAHEQYFGPGTRLTVT.

This chain links TRBV5-4 with TRBJ1-6; 7 bases agree with TRBD1. This CDR3 is 13 amino acids long. V shed 3 bases, J shed 10 bases, and the junction held 4 bases outside the gene matches. The germline V gene has CDR1 SGHNT and CDR2 YYREEE (reference sequence). CDR3 protein: CASSWDSPSPLHF. The CDR3 nucleotides are TGTGCCAGCAGCTGGGACAGCCCCTCACCCCTCCACTTT.

The chain couples TRBV27 to TRBJ2-7; D perhaps matches TRBD1 (5 bases). Germline V gene sequence: CDR1 MNHEY, CDR2 SMNVEV (reference sequence). This CDR3 spans 14 amino acids. Trimming pared 3 bases from V and 1 base from J, leaving 10 bases between. The CDR3 reads CASSLSRASYEQYF. The CDR3 nucleotides read TGTGCCAGCAGTTTGAGCAGGGCTTCCTACGAGCAGTACTTC.

The chain joins TRBV9 to TRBJ1-3; D gene ambiguous. In germline, CDR1 is SGDLS, CDR2 YYNGEE. There are 14 residues in the CDR3. V was trimmed by 3 bases and J by 6 bases, leaving 13 bases between them. The CDR3 nucleotides read TGTGCCAGCAGCGACCAGGTGGGAGCAAACACCATATATTTT. It encodes CASSDQVGANTIYF.

The genes are TRBV28 and TRBJ2-1; D unclear. The CDR3 covers 11 residues. Germline V lookup: CDR1 MDHEN, CDR2 SYDVKM. Trimming took 4 bases from V and 2 from J, leaving 0 bases between them. The CDR3: CASSSYNEQFF. CDR3 bases: TGTGCCAGCAGTTCCTACAATGAGCAGTTCTTC.

This rearrangement joins TRBV7-8 to TRBJ1-4; the match to TRBD1 covers 8 bases. The V gene's germline CDR1 is SGHVS and CDR2 FQNEAQ. CDR3 length: 14 amino acids. Germline trimming cut 2 bases from V and 8 bases from J; bases unmatched to any gene: 4. CDR3: CASSLRQGIEKLFF. In DNA form, the CDR3 reads TGTGCCAGCAGCTTAAGACAGGGGATAGAAAAACTGTTTTTT.

The chain joins TRBV7-8 to TRBJ2-5; D uncertain. Trimming took 1 base from V and 3 from J, leaving 6 bases between them. The CDR3 covers 13 residues. The germline gives CDR1 SGHVS, CDR2 FQNEAQ. CDR3 sequence (DNA): TGTGCCAGCAGCTTAGGGGCAGAAGAGACCCAGTACTTC. Translating gives CASSLGAEETQYF. Looking up the rest from reference TRBV7-8 and TRBJ2-5 gives the full variable domain: GAGVSQSPRYKVAKRGQDVALRCDPISGHVSLFWYQQALGQGPEFLTYFQNEAQLDKSGLPSDRFFAERPEGSVSTLKIQRTQQEDSAVYLCASSLGAEETQYFGPGTRLLVL.

The rearrangement uses TRBV6-5 and TRBJ1-2; the D is unclear. The CDR3 loop spans 14 amino acids. CDR1 MNHEY and CDR2 SVGAGI come from the germline V gene. V lost 2 bases, J lost 1 base, and 8 bases lay in between. The CDR3 nucleotides read TGTGCCAGCAGTTACAGGGAACTTAACTATGGCTACACCTTC. The encoded protein is CASSYRELNYGYTF.

The gene calls are TRBV4-2 and TRBJ2-3; 11 bases fit TRBD2. CDR1 is LGHNA, CDR2 YNFKEQ, per germline. V was pared by 4 bases and J by 3 bases, with 6 bases of the junction left unmatched. The CDR3 has 16 amino acids. CDR3 amino acids: CASSPLTSGSTDTQYF. Here the CDR3 DNA reads TGTGCCAGCAGCCCCCTAACTAGCGGGAGTACAGATACGCAGTATTTT.